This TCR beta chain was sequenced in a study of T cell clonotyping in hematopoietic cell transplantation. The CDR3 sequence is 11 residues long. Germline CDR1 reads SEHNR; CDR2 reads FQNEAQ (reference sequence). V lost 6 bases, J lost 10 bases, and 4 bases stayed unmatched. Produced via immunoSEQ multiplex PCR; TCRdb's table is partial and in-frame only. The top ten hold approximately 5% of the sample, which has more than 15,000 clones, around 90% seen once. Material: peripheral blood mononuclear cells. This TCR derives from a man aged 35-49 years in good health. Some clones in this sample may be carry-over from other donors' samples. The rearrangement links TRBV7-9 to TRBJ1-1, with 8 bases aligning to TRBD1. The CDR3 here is CASRRTGGAFF. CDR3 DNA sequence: TGTGCCAGCAGGCGTACAGGGGGAGCTTTCTTT.